A single sample gave rise to the 10 T cell receptor beta chains below, sequenced in a study of blood T cell repertoires in COVID-19. Repertoires were generated with immunoSEQ multiplex PCR, while TCRdb's copy carries only in-frame clones and drops some. Here the sample spans about 120,000 clones, 55% to 75% being singletons. Sequenced input: peripheral blood. The receptors come from a human donor with acute or convalescent COVID-19. The donor label of this sample is uncertain.

V is TRBV11-2 and J is TRBJ1-2, with TRBD1 matching over 12 bases. The germline gives CDR1 SGHAT, CDR2 FQNNGV. This CDR3 has 16 residues. V shed 7 bases and J 1 base; nucleotides not matched to a gene: 7. Here the CDR3 DNA reads TGTGCCAGCATCCCGGGACAGGGGGCTGTTAACTATGGCTACACCTTC. Its protein is CASIPGQGAVNYGYTF.

The V call is TRBV4-1, the J call TRBJ1-4; maybe TRBD1 (5 bases). Trimming removed 0 bases from V and 4 bases from J, with 12 bases in between. Germline values: CDR1 MGHRA, CDR2 YSYEKL. The CDR3 spans 16 residues. The CDR3 sequence: CASSQDGSGVNEKLFF. The CDR3 DNA sequence: TGCGCCAGCAGCCAAGACGGATCGGGGGTTAATGAAAAACTGTTTTTT.

The chain links TRBV7-2 to TRBJ1-2; D remains unclear. V was trimmed by 2 bases and J by 0 bases, leaving 7 bases between them. Germline CDR1 SGHTA, CDR2 FQGNSA. This CDR3 comprises 14 residues. CDR3 DNA sequence: TGTGCCAGCAGCTTACGCGAGACTAACTATGGCTACACCTTC. Residues: CASSLRETNYGYTF.

The V call is TRBV25-1, the J call TRBJ2-3; weak D call: TRBD2 (5 bases). Trimming left V 7 bases short and J 6 bases short, with 17 bases between. This CDR3 is 14 amino acids long. Germline-derived CDR1 and CDR2 are MGHDK and SYGVNS. The CDR3 spells CASTSPNSGDTQYF. In nucleotides, the CDR3 is TGTGCCAGCACATCTCCCAATTCGGGGGATACGCAGTATTTT.

Details on this clone: The same CDR3 also results from other DNA sequences found in this sample. The rearrangement links TRBV30 to TRBJ1-5; D is possibly TRBD1 (5 bases). The CDR3 length is 13 residues. Germline V gene data show CDR1 as GTSNPN and CDR2 as SVGIG (reference sequence). Deletions cut 1 base from V and 4 bases from J, with 8 bases between. CDR3 in amino acids: CAWSGGGNQPQHF. CDR3 coding DNA: TGTGCCTGGAGTGGGGGGGGGAATCAGCCCCAGCATTTT.

The chain is built from TRBV19 and TRBJ1-4; possibly TRBD1 for D (5 bases). Trimming removed 3 bases at V and 1 base at J, with 12 bases between. This CDR3 is built from 16 residues. The germline CDR1 and CDR2 sequences are LNHDA and SQIVND (reference sequence). The CDR3 loop reads CASSMHGQGTNEKLFF. CDR3 DNA sequence: TGTGCCAGTAGTATGCACGGGCAGGGAACTAATGAAAAACTGTTTTTT. Full variable domain (outside the CDR3, taken from reference TRBV19 and TRBJ1-4): DGGITQSPKYLFRKEGQNVTLSCEQNLNHDAMYWYRQDPGQGLRLIYYSQIVNDFQKGDIAEGYSVSREKKESFPLTVTSAQKNPTAFYLCASSMHGQGTNEKLFFGSGTQLSVL.

The V and J genes are TRBV11-2 and TRBJ2-1, with 8 nucleotides matching TRBD2. Germline assignment: CDR1 SGHAT and CDR2 FQNNGV. V was pared by 3 bases and J by 8 bases, with 0 bases of the junction left unmatched. The CDR3 contains 12 residues. The DNA of the CDR3 is TGTGCCAGCAGCTTTAGCGGGGATGAGCAGTTCTTC. It translates to CASSFSGDEQFF. Combining the CDR3 with reference TRBV11-2 and TRBJ2-1 gives the whole variable domain EAGVAQSPRYKIIEKRQSVAFWCNPISGHATLYWYQQILGQGPKLLIQFQNNGVVDDSQLPKDRFSAERLKGVDSTLKIQPAKLEDSAVYLCASSFSGDEQFFGPGTRLTVL.

The chain carries TRBV6-5 and TRBJ1-2; D possibly corresponds to TRBD1 (6 bases). Germline CDR1 is MNHEY and CDR2 is SVGAGI. This CDR3 is built from 12 residues. Trimming left V 6 bases short and J 8 bases short, with 13 bases between. In DNA form, the CDR3 reads TGTGCCAGCAGATTACTACAGGGAGGCTACACCTTC. Its translation is CASRLLQGGYTF.

This clone was picked up a small number of times. The chain joins TRBV28 to TRBJ1-1, with TRBD1 as a possible D gene (6 bases). Germline lookup yields CDR1 MDHEN and CDR2 SYDVKM. This CDR3 is 14 amino acids long. The V and J ends lost 6 bases and 6 bases respectively, with 17 bases between them. Written as DNA, the CDR3 is TGTGCCAGCAGCTCCACTGGGGGGGCCGCTGAAGCTTTCTTT. Its translation: CASSSTGGAAEAFF.

This clone was recorded once. The rearrangement links TRBV7-8 to TRBJ2-7, with TRBD1 as a possible D gene (5 bases). Germline-derived CDR1 and CDR2 are SGHVS and FQNEAQ. Trimming pared 5 bases from V and 5 bases from J, leaving 22 bases between. The CDR3 runs 16 residues. The CDR3 DNA reads as TGTGCCAGCAGCCTCAGGGAAGGGGATCCCTCGGACGAGCAGTACTTC. This codes for CASSLREGDPSDEQYF.